These 29 T cell receptor beta chains were all obtained from the same sample, sequenced in a study. Using its own MiXCR run on the RT-PCR reads, TCRdb lists one record per CDR3 protein. The data hold about 680,000 distinct CDR3 sequences, with around 14% observed a single time. Input material: memory CD4+ T cells from blood. The receptors come from a female donor in good health, serving as a healthy control.

This clonotype was counted a few times. This rearrangement joins TRBV11-2 to TRBJ1-4, with TRBD1 matching 7 bases. Germline V gene lookup returns CDR1 SGHAT and CDR2 FQNNGV. This CDR3 spans 14 amino acids. The V gene end was trimmed by 4 bases and the J gene end by 4 bases; junction bases not matched to a gene: 3. The CDR3 region has the DNA TGTGCCAGCAGCTATGGACAGGATAATGAAAAACTGTTTTTT. Its translation is CASSYGQDNEKLFF. Drawing the rest from reference TRBV11-2 and TRBJ1-4, the complete variable domain is EAGVAQSPRYKIIEKRQSVAFWCNPISGHATLYWYQQILGQGPKLLIQFQNNGVVDDSQLPKDRFSAERLKGVDSTLKIQPAKLEDSAVYLCASSYGQDNEKLFFGSGTQLSVL.

This clonotype has a handful of counts. The rearrangement links TRBV7-9 to TRBJ2-1; TRBD2 is a possible D gene (6 bases). Germline CDR1 and CDR2: SEHNR and FQNEAQ (reference sequence). There are 15 residues in the CDR3. V was shortened by 7 bases and J by 3 bases, with 16 bases between the two germline ends. The CDR3 protein is CASNSGQGLYNEQFF. For the CDR3, the DNA is TGTGCCAGCAACTCCGGGCAGGGACTCTACAATGAGCAGTTCTTC.

This clonotype was counted many times. The CDR3 sequence is CAIDVSSGRANEQFF. The CDR3 nucleotides are TGTGCCATCGACGTCTCTAGCGGGAGGGCCAATGAGCAGTTCTTC. The gene calls are TRBV18 and TRBJ2-1, with 12 bases that match TRBD2. The CDR3 covers 15 residues. The V segment lost 10 bases and the J segment 6 bases; nucleotides outside the gene matches: 10. From germline, CDR1 is KGHSH and CDR2 LQKENI.

For this clonotype: The junction shows a germline mismatch at one end, possibly a read error. The chain is built from TRBV7-9 and TRBJ2-2; D ambiguous. The CDR3 runs to 13 residues. The germline V gene has CDR1 SEHNR and CDR2 FQNEAQ (reference sequence). The CDR3 protein is CTSSLIGHGELFF. CDR3 in DNA: TGTACCAGCAGCTTGATTGGGCACGGGGAGCTGTTTTTT.

V gene TRBV11-2 combines with J gene TRBJ2-7; 8 bases map to TRBD2. There are 17 residues in the CDR3. V shed 5 bases, J shed 0 bases, and the junction held 12 bases outside the gene matches. Germline V gene sequence: CDR1 SGHAT, CDR2 FQNNGV. The CDR3 region has the DNA TGTGCCAGCAGCCGAGATACGGGACTAGTTTTCTCCTACGAGCAGTACTTC. Translating it yields CASSRDTGLVFSYEQYF. Variable domain in full (rest from reference TRBV11-2 and TRBJ2-7): EAGVAQSPRYKIIEKRQSVAFWCNPISGHATLYWYQQILGQGPKLLIQFQNNGVVDDSQLPKDRFSAERLKGVDSTLKIQPAKLEDSAVYLCASSRDTGLVFSYEQYFGPGTRLTVT.

There are many counts of this clonotype. V and J are TRBV12-5 and TRBJ1-2; 8 bases align to TRBD1. The V gene's germline CDR1 is LGHNT and CDR2 FRNRAP. Unmatched junction bases numbered 10, after V lost 5 bases and J lost 8 bases. The CDR3 runs to 14 residues. The CDR3 region has the DNA TGTGCTAGTGGTCTCTCGACAGGGGAGCCGGGCTACACCTTC. This sequence encodes CASGLSTGEPGYTF.

The J gene is TRBJ2-1, the V gene TRBV2; maybe TRBD2 (5 bases). This CDR3 has 12 residues. Trimming stripped 6 bases from V and 7 bases from J, with 10 bases between. Per germline, CDR1 SNHLY and CDR2 FYNNEI. The CDR3 DNA sequence: TGTGCCAGCAGACCGGGCGGGAATGAGCAGTTCTTC. Its translation: CASRPGGNEQFF.

V gene TRBV6-1 combines with J gene TRBJ2-7; D is undetermined. The V gene lost 4 bases and the J gene lost 3 bases, with 19 bases spanning the gap. Germline V gene sequence: CDR1 MNHNS, CDR2 SASEGT. The CDR3 consists of 16 residues. Written as DNA, the CDR3 is TGTGCCAGCAGTGTCTCACCTTCTGGGTACAACTACGAGCAGTACTTC. Amino acids: CASSVSPSGYNYEQYF.

This clonotype was recorded many times. This sequence joins TRBV15 and TRBJ1-1; no clear D gene. CDR3 length equals 13 residues. Trimming removed 0 bases at V and 3 bases at J, with 5 bases between. CDR1 and CDR2 (germline): LNHNV, YYDKDF (reference sequence). The CDR3, as DNA: TGTGCCACCAGCAGAGAGAGGTACACTGAAGCTTTCTTT. Its protein is CATSRERYTEAFF.

This chain connects TRBV7-7 to TRBJ2-3; D may be TRBD2 (6 bases). With 4 bases removed from V and 4 bases from J, the gap between germline ends came to 15 bases. Looked up from germline, CDR1 is SSHAT and CDR2 is FNYEAQ (reference sequence). The CDR3 consists of 15 residues. CDR3 protein: CASSYTRRRADTQYF. In nucleotides, the CDR3 is TGTGCCAGCAGCTATACTAGGAGGAGGGCAGATACGCAGTATTTT. Supplemented by reference TRBV7-7 and TRBJ2-3, the full variable domain reads GAGVSQSPRYKVTKRGQDVTLRCDPISSHATLYWYQQALGQGPEFLTYFNYEAQPDKSGLPSDRFSAERPEGSISTLTIQRTEQRDSAMYRCASSYTRRRADTQYFGPGTRLTVL.

This clonotype has a single count. The V call is TRBV7-2, the J call TRBJ1-1; 7 bases match TRBD1. The CDR3 extends over 17 amino acids. CDR1 and CDR2 from the germline V gene are SGHTA and FQGNSA. V trimming: 3 bases; J trimming: 11 bases; junction bases outside the gene matches: 21. The CDR3 sequence is CASSFYRGGGTVGEAFF. The CDR3 nucleotides are TGTGCCAGCAGCTTTTACAGGGGAGGCGGTACGGTAGGGGAGGCTTTCTTT. Looking up the rest from reference TRBV7-2 and TRBJ1-1 gives the full variable domain: GAGVSQSPSNKVTEKGKDVELRCDPISGHTALYWYRQSLGQGLEFLIYFQGNSAPDKSGLPSDRFSAERTGGSVSTLTIQRTQQEDSAVYLCASSFYRGGGTVGEAFFGQGTRLTVV.

This clonotype was counted between two and nine times. The chain is built from TRBV11-2 and TRBJ1-4; the D gene is possibly TRBD1 (5 bases). Germline CDR1 is SGHAT and CDR2 is FQNNGV. Trimming took off 3 bases at V and 8 bases at J, with 13 bases between the two ends. The CDR3 contains 14 residues. CDR3 sequence reads: CASSLGRAKEKLFF. CDR3 coding DNA: TGTGCCAGCAGCTTGGGCAGGGCGAAGGAAAAACTGTTTTTT.

This clonotype has more than one count but fewer than ten. This chain joins TRBV11-2 and TRBJ2-7; weak D call: TRBD2 (6 bases). The length of the CDR3 is 15 residues. V lost 4 bases, J lost 5 bases, and 18 bases lay in between. Germline V gene lookup returns CDR1 SGHAT and CDR2 FQNNGV. The CDR3 DNA reads as TGTGCCAGCAGCTATCTAGGACTACCCAGCGACGAGCAGTACTTC. This encodes CASSYLGLPSDEQYF.

The table lists this clonotype with many counts. This chain joins TRBV27 and TRBJ1-2; D unclear. V lost 2 bases and J 0 bases, leaving 10 bases between the germline ends. Germline V gene sequence: CDR1 MNHEY, CDR2 SMNVEV (reference sequence). The CDR3 loop spans 15 amino acids. In DNA, the CDR3 is TGTGCCAGCAGTTTAAGGAGAGGGACTAACTATGGCTACACCTTC. Amino acids: CASSLRRGTNYGYTF.

The V and J genes are TRBV7-2 and TRBJ1-1; possible D gene TRBD1, 5 bases. The CDR3 is made up of 13 amino acids. The germline V gene has CDR1 SGHTA and CDR2 FQGNSA. Deletions cut 1 base from V and 8 bases from J, with 11 bases between. The CDR3 here is CASSLERGGEAFF. The CDR3 DNA follows: TGTGCCAGCAGCTTAGAAAGGGGAGGGGAAGCTTTCTTT.

The chain links TRBV4-1 to TRBJ2-2; D is tentatively TRBD1 or TRBD2 (5 bases each). Germline-derived CDR1 and CDR2 are MGHRA and YSYEKL. The CDR3 is 15 amino acids. V was cut by 4 bases and J by 6 bases, with 15 bases left in between. For the CDR3, the DNA is TGCGCCAGCAGCCCGAGTGGGGGAGTCCCCGGGGAGCTGTTTTTT. Amino acids: CASSPSGGVPGELFF.

The chain carries TRBV5-1 and TRBJ2-3; the match to TRBD2 covers 7 bases. The CDR3 has 15 amino acids. The ends lost 4 bases at V and 1 base at J; junction bases unmatched: 6. Germline CDR1 and CDR2: SGHRS and YFSETQ. CDR3 sequence reads: CASSTSGDGTDTQYF. The CDR3 DNA follows: TGCGCCAGCAGCACAAGCGGGGATGGCACAGATACGCAGTATTTT.

This chain connects TRBV7-9 to TRBJ2-6; D is undetermined. CDR1 and CDR2 (germline): SEHNR, FQNEAQ (reference sequence). The V gene lost 5 bases and the J gene lost 1 base, with 27 bases spanning the gap. This CDR3 has 21 residues. The CDR3 region is CASSQTPFGFDGVSGANVLTF. The DNA of the CDR3 is TGTGCCAGCAGCCAAACGCCATTTGGATTTGATGGTGTATCTGGGGCCAACGTCCTGACTTTC. The full variable domain, its missing parts supplied by reference TRBV7-9 and TRBJ2-6, is DTGVSQNPRHKITKRGQNVTFRCDPISEHNRLYWYRQTLGQGPEFLTYFQNEAQLEKSRLLSDRFSAERPKGSFSTLEIQRTEQGDSAMYLCASSQTPFGFDGVSGANVLTFGAGSRLTVL.

This clonotype was counted a few times. The chain links TRBV20-1 to TRBJ2-3; 10 positions match TRBD2. Per germline, CDR1 DFQATT and CDR2 SNEGSKA (reference sequence). J lost 7 bases, V lost 0 bases, and 7 bases had no gene match. This CDR3 is built from 15 residues. CDR3 nucleotides: TGCAGTGCTAGAGATCGGCTAGCGGGAGTATATACGCAGTATTTT. This translates into CSARDRLAGVYTQYF.

Ten or more counts support this clonotype. The chain recombines TRBV10-1 with TRBJ2-7; D might be TRBD1 or TRBD2, each matching 5 bases. V was shortened by 3 bases and J by 3 bases, with 12 bases between the two germline ends. The CDR3 has 14 residues. From germline, CDR1 is WNHNN and CDR2 SYGVQD (reference sequence). DNA for the CDR3: TGCGCCAGCAGTGACGGGACCTATAACTACGAGCAGTACTTC. Its protein product is CASSDGTYNYEQYF.

In its sample, this clonotype was seen a few times. The rearrangement joins TRBV5-6 to TRBJ1-2; D is undetermined. Trimming took 2 bases from V and 0 from J, leaving 11 bases between them. This CDR3 comprises 15 residues. The germline V gene encodes CDR1 SGHDT and CDR2 YYEEEE. CDR3 bases: TGTGCCAGCAGCTTATCCGGGCAAGCTAACTATGGCTACACCTTC. Amino acids: CASSLSGQANYGYTF.

This clonotype was seen repeatedly, ten times or more. Sequence at one end of the junction differs from germline and may be a read error. This chain joins TRBV5-1 and TRBJ2-7, with 8 bases lining up with TRBD2. This CDR3 spans 14 amino acids. Germline V gene lookup returns CDR1 SGHRS and CDR2 YFSETQ. CDR3 sequence: CASSLAGQNYEQYF. In DNA, the CDR3 is TGTGCCAGCAGTTTAGCGGGGCAAAACTACGAGCAGTACTTC.

This clonotype was recorded many times. The V gene is TRBV12-3 or TRBV12-4, the J gene TRBJ1-2; D remains ambiguous. Trimming cost V 1 base and J 4 bases, with 10 bases left between them. CDR3 size: 14 residues. Here the CDR3 reads CASSLGGSGYGYTF. CDR3 bases: TGTGCCAGCAGTTTAGGAGGTTCAGGCTATGGCTACACCTTC.

This chain links TRBV10-3 with TRBJ1-4, with D unclear. Germline V CDR1 and CDR2: ENHRY, SYGVKD. The CDR3 extends over 12 amino acids. V was cut by 2 bases and J by 5 bases, with 3 bases left in between. The CDR3 loop reads CAISEQNEKLFF. In DNA, the CDR3 is TGTGCCATCAGTGAGCAAAATGAAAAACTGTTTTTT.

There are a few counts of this clonotype. The gene calls are TRBV10-3 and TRBJ1-1, with 7 bases matching TRBD1. The CDR3 has 16 residues. Germline V gene data show CDR1 as ENHRY and CDR2 as SYGVKD. With V trimmed by 3 bases and J by 6 bases, 13 bases remained unmatched. The DNA of the CDR3 is TGTGCCATCAGTGAAAGCCAGGGGGATCGGAGGGCTGAAGCTTTCTTT. The encoded protein is CAISESQGDRRAEAFF.

This clonotype was observed at least ten times. The chain combines TRBV20-1 with TRBJ2-1, with TRBD2 matching over 8 bases. Germline-derived CDR1 and CDR2 are DFQATT and SNEGSKA (reference sequence). The CDR3 is made up of 15 amino acids. The ends lost 4 bases at V and 9 bases at J; junction bases unmatched: 14. CDR3 DNA: TGCAGTGCTAAGTACTCTCGACTAGCGACGCCTGAGCAGTTCTTC. Protein product: CSAKYSRLATPEQFF.

This clonotype has at least ten counts. V usage is TRBV20-1 and J usage is TRBJ1-1; D is possibly TRBD1 (6 bases). The length of the CDR3 is 14 residues. V lost 5 bases and J lost 5, with 18 bases in between. Germline V CDR1 and CDR2: DFQATT, SNEGSKA (reference sequence). The DNA of the CDR3 is TGCAGTGCTCCATGGGACATGATTGGGACTGAAGCTTTCTTT. This translates into CSAPWDMIGTEAFF.

This clonotype was seen at least ten times. This chain uses TRBV11-2 with TRBJ2-3, with D hard to call. CDR1 is SGHAT and CDR2 is FQNNGV in the germline V gene. This CDR3 is 14 amino acids long. The V end was cut by 1 base, the J end by 2 bases, with 7 bases between. In DNA, the CDR3 is TGTGCCAGCAGCTTAGGGCAGTTCACAGATACGCAGTATTTT. This gives the protein CASSLGQFTDTQYF.

This clonotype was observed a handful of times. The chain has TRBV7-2 and TRBJ2-7; no clear D. V shed 2 bases and J shed 3 bases, with 11 bases lying between them. This CDR3 has 14 amino acids. Germline V gives CDR1 SGHTA, CDR2 FQGNSA. The CDR3 nucleotides read TGTGCCAGCAGCTTATGGCGCAGTAACTACGAGCAGTACTTC. Its protein is CASSLWRSNYEQYF.